This record covers a single T cell receptor (beta chain). Authors' data handling: Reference gene primer amplification gave nucleated cell count estimates. TCRdb's table, derived via immunoSEQ multiplex PCR, lists solely in-frame clones and lacks some. V and J calls and clone size are as listed in that table; D and trimming were resolved from the DNA. Found here are about 110,000 clones, approximately 81% of them singletons; the top ten hold around 3.5%. This specimen belongs to a study of blood T cell repertoires in COVID-19. For the study at large: Some COVID-19 samples were acute and others convalescent; all came from the United States, Italy and Spain.

Germline V CDR1 and CDR2: MNHEY, SMNVEV (reference sequence). V was clipped by 9 bases and J by 1 base, with 13 bases between them. The CDR3 is 13 residues long. The sequenced sample consisted of peripheral blood. The TCR originated in a man aged 40-50 years with acute or convalescent COVID-19. The V and J genes are TRBV27 and TRBJ2-7; D might be TRBD1 (6 bases). CDR3 sequence (DNA): TGTGCCAGTCGAGCAGGGGCTTCCTACGAGCAGTACTTC. Protein sequence: CASRAGASYEQYF.